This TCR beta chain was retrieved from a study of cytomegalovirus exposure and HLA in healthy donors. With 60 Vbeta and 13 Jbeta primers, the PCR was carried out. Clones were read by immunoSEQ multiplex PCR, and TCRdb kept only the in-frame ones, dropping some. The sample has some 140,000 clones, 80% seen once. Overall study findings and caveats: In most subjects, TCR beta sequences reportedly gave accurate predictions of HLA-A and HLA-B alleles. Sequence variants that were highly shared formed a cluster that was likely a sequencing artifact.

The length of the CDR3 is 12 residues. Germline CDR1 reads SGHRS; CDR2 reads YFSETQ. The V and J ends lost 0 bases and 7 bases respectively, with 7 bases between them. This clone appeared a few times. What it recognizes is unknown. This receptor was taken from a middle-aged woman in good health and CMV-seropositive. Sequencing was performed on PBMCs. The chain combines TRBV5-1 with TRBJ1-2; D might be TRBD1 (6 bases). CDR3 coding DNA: TGCGCCAGCAGCTTGGGACAGGTTGGCTACACCTTC. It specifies CASSLGQVGYTF.